This is a list of T cell receptor beta chains from one sample in a study of glioma-infiltrating T cells after dendritic cell vaccination. Measured with immunoSEQ multiplex PCR; TCRdb has only the in-frame clones, and not every one. This sample has tens of thousands of clones, with roughly 87% found just once. Material: blood, obtained after dendritic cell vaccination. These receptors were taken from a human donor with glioblastoma. CDR3s include the opening cysteine and the closing phenylalanine or tryptophan. Each record gives: D gene, V gene, clone size, J gene, CDR3 length, CDR3 DNA, CDR3 protein. D genes are given only for firm matches. Some rows have no size entry. The others give once, few or many, or a class for an expanded clone.

-	TRBV2	few	TRBJ2-7	10	TGTGCCAGCAGCAATTACGAGCAGTACTTC	CASSNYEQYF
TRBD1	TRBV5-1	-	TRBJ1-4	18	TGCGCCAGCAGCCCTGTGTCAAGTAACAGGGGGCCGGGTGAAAAACTGTTTTTT	CASSPVSSNRGPGEKLFF
TRBD1	TRBV23-1	-	TRBJ2-7	20	TGCGCCAGCAGTCAAAGTCAGGGGGCATCTCGACGGGACGGCCTCGGGGAGCAGTACTTC	CASSQSQGASRRDGLGEQYF
-	TRBV7-9	-	TRBJ1-1	14	TGTGCCAGCAGCTTAGATTCAGGGTGGAGTGAAGCTTTCTTT	CASSLDSGWSEAFF
-	TRBV19	few	TRBJ1-5	14	TGTGCCAGCGATTATGTACAGGGCGGTCAGCCCCAGCATTTT	CASDYVQGGQPQHF
TRBD1	TRBV6-5	few	TRBJ1-3	15	TGTGCCAGCAGTCCCCGGACAGGCACTGGAAACACCATATATTTT	CASSPRTGTGNTIYF
-	TRBV5-4	-	TRBJ2-3	13	TGTGCCTGGACAGGGACTACCAGGGATACGCAGTATTTT	CAWTGTTRDTQYF
-	TRBV5-6	once	TRBJ1-1	12	TGTGCCAGCAGCTTAAGACGGAGTGAAGCTTTCTTT	CASSLRRSEAFF
-	TRBV20-1	-	TRBJ2-3	11	TGCAGTGCCCCCTCGGGGGATACGCAGTATTTT	CSAPSGDTQYF
TRBD1	TRBV5-5	-	TRBJ1-3	18	TGTGCCAGCAGCTTGGAGGGGGCAGGGTCGTACTCTGGAAACACCATATATTTT	CASSLEGAGSYSGNTIYF
TRBD1	TRBV5-1	-	TRBJ1-1	14	TGCGCCAGCAGCCTACTGACAGGGACCCCAGAAGCTTTCTTT	CASSLLTGTPEAFF